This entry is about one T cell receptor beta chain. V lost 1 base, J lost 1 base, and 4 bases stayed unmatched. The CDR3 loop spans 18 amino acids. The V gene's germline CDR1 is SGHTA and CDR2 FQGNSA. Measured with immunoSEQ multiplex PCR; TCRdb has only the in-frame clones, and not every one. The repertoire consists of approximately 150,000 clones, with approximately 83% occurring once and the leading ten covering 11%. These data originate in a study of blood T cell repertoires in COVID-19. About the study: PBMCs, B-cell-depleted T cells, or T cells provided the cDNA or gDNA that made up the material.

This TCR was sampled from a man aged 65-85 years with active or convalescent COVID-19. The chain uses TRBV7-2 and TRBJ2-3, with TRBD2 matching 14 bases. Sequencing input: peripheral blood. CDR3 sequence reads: CASSLGLAGGPGTDTQYF. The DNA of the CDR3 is TGTGCCAGCAGCTTAGGACTAGCGGGGGGGCCAGGCACAGATACGCAGTATTTT. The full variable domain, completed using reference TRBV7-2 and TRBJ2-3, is GAGVSQSPSNKVTEKGKDVELRCDPISGHTALYWYRQSLGQGLEFLIYFQGNSAPDKSGLPSDRFSAERTGGSVSTLTIQRTQQEDSAVYLCASSLGLAGGPGTDTQYFGPGTRLTVL.